This T cell receptor beta chain was captured by sequencing in a study of regulatory T cells in long-lasting Graves disease. This clonotype was detected only a few times. The authors built TCR beta libraries using iRepertoire HTBI primers and Arm-PCR of CDR3 regions. TCRdb re-analysed the multiplex PCR reads in MiXCR, keeping a single row per CDR3 protein. The sample has roughly 530,000 distinct CDR3 sequences, approximately 16% seen once; the top ten hold 20% to 25%. CDR3 length: 12 residues. Per germline, CDR1 MGHDK and CDR2 SYGVNS. The V gene lost 5 bases and the J gene lost 8 bases, with 7 bases spanning the gap. Time point meaning: newly diagnosed GD, antithyroid drugs for less than 3 months. Preparation of the TCR library used RNA extracted from PBMCs. Another study also made use of these data, one on T cells in Graves' hyperthyroidism and ophthalmopathy.

Specimen: peripheral blood mononuclear cells (PBMCs), collected at new diagnosis, from a patient treated with antithyroid drugs. The chain combines TRBV25-1 with TRBJ1-6; no clear D. The TCR originated in a woman aged 40 to 65 with Graves disease. CDR3: CASSPLDSPLHF. The CDR3 nucleotides read TGTGCCAGCAGTCCCCTTGATTCACCCCTCCACTTT.